Each of the 9 T cell receptor beta chains below was sequenced from the same sample in a study of shared clonotypes between healthy human individuals. Method: immunoSEQ multiplex PCR; TCRdb's copy keeps in-frame clones and lacks some. The sample contains some 2.1 million clones, 90% to 95% of which appear only once. The sequenced sample was naive CD4+ T cells sorted from blood. The subset: CD45RA+ positively selected. These receptors were obtained from a man aged 18-30 years in good health.

The chain recombines TRBV10-3 with TRBJ2-1; TRBD2 matches 10 bases. The CDR3 has 15 residues. Germline-derived CDR1 and CDR2 are ENHRY and SYGVKD. J lost 6 bases, V lost 7 bases, and 9 bases had no gene match. Written as DNA, the CDR3 is TGTGCCATCACTCCAAGCGGGGGGGCCGTCAATGAGCAGTTCTTC. This translates into CAITPSGGAVNEQFF.

This chain links TRBV28 with TRBJ2-7; D is undetermined. In germline, CDR1 is MDHEN, CDR2 SYDVKM. The CDR3 runs 14 residues. Trimming removed 5 bases from V and 2 bases from J, with 13 bases in between. CDR3 protein: CASSAPAVPYEQYF. In DNA form, the CDR3 reads TGTGCCAGCAGTGCCCCGGCCGTTCCCTACGAGCAGTACTTC.

The chain employs TRBV6-5 and TRBJ1-4, with TRBD1 matching 8 bases. The CDR3 is 15 amino acids. Per the germline V gene, CDR1 is MNHEY and CDR2 is SVGAGI. J was trimmed by 10 bases and V by 6 bases; bases with no gene match: 13. The CDR3 sequence: CASRSTKSGGGKLFF. The CDR3 DNA sequence: TGTGCCAGCAGATCCACTAAGTCAGGGGGCGGAAAACTGTTTTTT.

The gene calls are TRBV10-3 and TRBJ1-2; D ambiguous. Trimming removed 0 bases from V and 2 bases from J, with 16 bases in between. This CDR3 region has 17 residues. Germline values: CDR1 ENHRY, CDR2 SYGVKD. CDR3 sequence (DNA): TGTGCCATCAGTGAGTCGTTACAGTCAGATGTCAACTATGGCTACACCTTC. Translated, it gives CAISESLQSDVNYGYTF.

The chain joins TRBV6-6 to TRBJ1-1, with no clear D. Germline V gene data show CDR1 as MNHNY and CDR2 as SVGAGI (reference sequence). Trimming removed 6 bases at V and 2 bases at J, with 13 bases between. There are 14 residues in the CDR3. CDR3 region: CASRGYQDNTEAFF. The CDR3 coding sequence is TGTGCCAGCAGGGGGTATCAGGACAACACTGAAGCTTTCTTT.

This chain uses TRBV7-9 with TRBJ1-6; no reliable D call. V was pared by 1 base and J by 11 bases, with 9 bases between. This CDR3 region has 13 residues. The germline gives CDR1 SEHNR, CDR2 FQNEAQ (reference sequence). CDR3 sequence (DNA): TGTGCCAGCAGCTTAGTGTCCACGGCACCCCTCCACTTT. Protein sequence: CASSLVSTAPLHF.

The chain combines TRBV30 with TRBJ2-7; D could derive from TRBD1 or TRBD2 (6 bases each). Trimming left V 3 bases short and J 2 bases short, with 20 bases between. The germline gives CDR1 GTSNPN, CDR2 SVGIG (reference sequence). The CDR3 is made up of 16 amino acids. The CDR3 region is CAWSPSLPGAAYEQYF. For the CDR3, the DNA is TGTGCCTGGAGCCCCTCCCTCCCGGGGGCAGCCTACGAGCAGTACTTC.

The chain carries TRBV18 and TRBJ1-1, with a possible D match to TRBD1 (6 bases). The CDR3 length is 15 residues. Between the trimmed V and J ends, which lost 3 bases and 5 bases, there was a span of 16 bases. Germline V CDR1 and CDR2: KGHSH, LQKENI. The CDR3 nucleotides read TGTGCCAGCTCACCTACAGGGTCTGGTGGGACTGAAGCTTTCTTT. Translation gives CASSPTGSGGTEAFF.

V is TRBV2 and J is TRBJ1-2; 10 nucleotides match TRBD1. Germline V CDR1 and CDR2: SNHLY, FYNNEI. The V segment lost 7 bases and the J segment 3 bases; nucleotides outside the gene matches: 8. This CDR3 has 15 amino acids. The CDR3 DNA follows: TGTGCCAGCACAACTGACAGGGGGCTCGACTATGGCTACACCTTC. It encodes CASTTDRGLDYGYTF.